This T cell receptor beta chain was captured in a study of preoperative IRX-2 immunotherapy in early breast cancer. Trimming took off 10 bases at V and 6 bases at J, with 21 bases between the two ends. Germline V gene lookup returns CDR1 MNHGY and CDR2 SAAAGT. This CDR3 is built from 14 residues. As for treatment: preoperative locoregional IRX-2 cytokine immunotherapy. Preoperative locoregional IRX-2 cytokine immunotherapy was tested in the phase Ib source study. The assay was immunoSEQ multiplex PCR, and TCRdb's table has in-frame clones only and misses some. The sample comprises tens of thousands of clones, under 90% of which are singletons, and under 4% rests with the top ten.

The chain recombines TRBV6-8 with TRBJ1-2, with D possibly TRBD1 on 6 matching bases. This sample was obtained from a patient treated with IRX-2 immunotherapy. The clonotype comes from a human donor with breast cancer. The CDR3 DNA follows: TGTGCCATCAGGGGCTCGGACGGTGAAAATGGCTACACCTTC. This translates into CAIRGSDGENGYTF.